This is a list of T cell receptor beta chains from one sample in a study of radiation and T cells in renal cell carcinoma. Some clones are missing from TCRdb's copy, which holds only in-frame ones; the method was immunoSEQ multiplex PCR. This table holds 150,000 or so clones, roughly 80% found once. This material consisted of blood, taken from a patient whose treatment included radiotherapy and nephrectomy. The receptors stem from a woman aged 45-59 years with renal cell carcinoma. Both conserved end residues are part of each CDR3. A D gene is named only where the DNA matches it firmly. Not every row has a clone size; where given, it reads once, few, many or a size class.

cdr3_nt,cdr3_aa,clone_size,cdr3_length,j_call,d_call,v_call
TGCGCCAGCAGCCAAGATCGGGACAGCAGGTCAAGGCAGTACTTC,CASSQDRDSRSRQYF,NA,15,TRBJ2-7,TRBD1,TRBV4-3
TGTGCCAGCGGAAAGGGCGGGAACACTGAAGCTTTCTTT,CASGKGGNTEAFF,NA,13,TRBJ1-1,NA,TRBV28
TGTGCCAGCAGCGTAGTCTCCAGTAATTCACCCCTCCACTTT,CASSVVSSNSPLHF,NA,14,TRBJ1-6,NA,TRBV9
TGTGCCAGCAGCGTAGAAAGGCCAGGCGCTGGAAACACCATATATTTT,CASSVERPGAGNTIYF,NA,16,TRBJ1-3,NA,TRBV9
TGTGCCAGCAGCTTAGCAGGGCGCATGAACACTGAAGCTTTCTTT,CASSLAGRMNTEAFF,NA,15,TRBJ1-1,NA,TRBV7-2
TGCGCCAGCAGCTTGCGAGGTGAAGCTTTCTTT,CASSLRGEAFF,NA,11,TRBJ1-1,NA,TRBV5-1
TGTGCCAGCGGACCGACAGTGTCGGGTACCAACGTCCTGACTTTC,CASGPTVSGTNVLTF,NA,15,TRBJ2-6,NA,TRBV6-5
TGTGCCAGCTCACTGGAGGGGATCTCTGGAAACACCATATATTTT,CASSLEGISGNTIYF,NA,15,TRBJ1-3,NA,TRBV18
TGTGCCAGCAGCCCACTGGATTCGGCCCCCCTCCACTTT,CASSPLDSAPLHF,once,13,TRBJ1-6,NA,TRBV7-9
TGTGCCTGGAGACTCCCAGGGGTTTACTATGGCTACACCTTC,CAWRLPGVYYGYTF,NA,14,TRBJ1-2,NA,TRBV30